This T cell receptor (beta chain) was captured in a study of graft-versus-host responses after intestinal transplantation. Overall study context: Induction using anti-thymocyte globulin, followed by tacrolimus and steroids for roughly 3 years, was given to all recipients. Study outcomes and limitations: Allografts of patients with graft-donor T cell macrochimerism showed high graft-versus-host to host-versus-graft clone ratios.

This CDR3 spans 14 amino acids. A word on this clone: Its cognate antigen is unknown.

Produced via immunoSEQ multiplex PCR; TCRdb's table is partial and in-frame only. The sample yields 35,000 to 45,000 clones, roughly 95% seen once. Sequenced here: unstimulated CD4+ T cells sorted from spleen or lymph node cells, sampled before transplant. The sequence was obtained from a human donor who was the organ donor for an intestinal transplant. The rearrangement joins TRBV12-1 to TRBJ1-4. TRBV12-1 constitutes a pseudogene. This CDR3 is CASSFVGGNEKLFF. Here the CDR3 DNA reads TGTGCCAGCAGCTTTGTGGGTGGGAATGAAAAACTGTTTTTT.